This T cell receptor beta chain was observed in a study of blood T cell repertoires in COVID-19. About the research overall: Italy, Spain and the United States were the sources of the convalescent and acute COVID-19 samples. PBMCs, B-cell-depleted T cells, or T cells provided the cDNA or gDNA that made up the material.

Germline-derived CDR1 and CDR2 are SGHKS and YYEKEE (reference sequence). The CDR3 covers 14 residues. V gave up 4 bases and J gave up 2 bases; unmatched junction bases: 5. Authors' methods: Cell counts per sample came from amplifying reference gene primers. The protocol was immunoSEQ multiplex PCR, while the TCRdb copy is restricted to in-frame clones and leaves out a portion. V and J calls plus clone size are reproduced from that table; the DNA served to infer D and trimming. Here the sample spans 170,000 or so clones, around 87% being singletons. This clonotype originated in a man aged 40-50 years with active or convalescent COVID-19. The J gene is TRBJ2-5, the V gene TRBV5-5; 7 bases line up with TRBD1. Sequencing used peripheral blood. This chain's CDR3 is CASSTGQLQETQYF. The CDR3 region has the DNA TGTGCCAGCAGCACGGGACAGCTACAAGAGACCCAGTACTTC.